The rows below give T cell receptor beta chains drawn from one sample of a study of blood T cell repertoires in COVID-19. This table comes from immunoSEQ multiplex PCR, and its TCRdb copy is limited to in-frame clones, with some not included. This table has fewer than 150,000 clones, about 80% appearing once. The sequencing input was peripheral blood. These receptors were taken from a woman aged 45-65 years with acute or convalescent COVID-19. The CDR3 runs from the conserved cysteine through the conserved F or W. Fields, in order: CDR3 protein, CDR3 DNA, J gene, clone size, D gene, V gene. A D gene is named only where the DNA matches it firmly. Clone size is shown for a subset of rows, as once, few, many or a class of expanded clone.

CASSQPPRGRDYGYTF,TGTGCCAGCAGCCAACCACCTAGGGGGCGCGACTATGGCTACACCTTC,TRBJ1-2,.,TRBD1,TRBV11-3
CASSLAPGYGYTF,TGTGCCAGCAGCTTAGCCCCAGGGTACGGCTACACCTTC,TRBJ1-2,.,.,TRBV11-2
CASSLGSAPQGTNYGYTF,TGTGCCAGCAGCTTAGGATCCGCCCCTCAGGGGACGAACTATGGCTACACCTTC,TRBJ1-2,.,.,TRBV7-8
CASRGTGDGYTF,TGTGCCAGCAGGGGGACAGGGGACGGCTACACCTTC,TRBJ1-2,.,TRBD1,TRBV6-6
CASSLGTGFSGNTIYF,TGTGCCAGCAGTCTCGGGACAGGGTTCTCTGGAAACACCATATATTTT,TRBJ1-3,few,TRBD1,TRBV25-1
CASSQGQGPNYGYTF,TGCGCCAGCAGCCAGGGACAGGGGCCTAACTATGGCTACACCTTC,TRBJ1-2,.,TRBD1,TRBV5-1
CASRSAGESYEQYF,TGCGCCAGCAGAAGTGCGGGGGAGTCGTACGAGCAGTACTTC,TRBJ2-7,few,TRBD2,TRBV5-1
CASSLRTGGLNTEAFF,TGTGCCAGCAGCTTAAGGACAGGGGGATTAAACACTGAAGCTTTCTTT,TRBJ1-1,.,TRBD1,TRBV5-6
CASSDRGNYGYTF,TGCGCCAGCAGCGACAGGGGAAACTATGGCTACACCTTC,TRBJ1-2,once,TRBD1,TRBV5-1
CASSPQGNGYTF,TGTGCCAGCAGCCCACAGGGGAACGGCTACACCTTC,TRBJ1-2,.,TRBD1,TRBV5-4
CASSYAGTGVSPLHF,TGTGCCAGCAGTTACGCCGGGACAGGGGTTTCACCCCTCCACTTT,TRBJ1-6,once,TRBD1,TRBV6-5
CASSLVGTALNTEAFF,TGTGCCAGCAGCTTAGTGGGGACAGCGTTGAACACTGAAGCTTTCTTT,TRBJ1-1,.,TRBD1,TRBV11-2
CASGPLSDKLFF,TGTGCCAGCGGCCCGTTAAGTGATAAACTGTTTTTT,TRBJ1-4,.,.,TRBV12-3/TRBV12-4
CASSLQGFQETQYF,TGTGCCAGCAGTTTACAGGGCTTTCAAGAGACCCAGTACTTC,TRBJ2-5,.,.,TRBV6-5
CASSSLGQGQPQHF,TGTGCCAGCAGTTCACTGGGGCAGGGCCAGCCCCAGCATTTT,TRBJ1-5,once,.,TRBV27
CATSRTDPGQGGNEQYF,TGTGCCACCAGCAGAACTGATCCGGGACAGGGCGGCAACGAGCAGTACTTC,TRBJ2-7,.,TRBD1,TRBV15
CASGWATPDQPQHF,TGTGCCAGCGGGTGGGCGACACCGGATCAGCCCCAGCATTTT,TRBJ1-5,.,.,TRBV6-5
CASSQLEGTEAFF,TGTGCCAGCAGCCAGCTGGAGGGCACTGAAGCTTTCTTT,TRBJ1-1,.,.,TRBV3-1/TRBV3-2
CASASSSWNQPQHF,TGTGCCAGCGCCTCCTCCAGTTGGAATCAGCCCCAGCATTTT,TRBJ1-5,.,.,TRBV5-8
CASSTEGAGHVYGYTF,TGTGCCAGCAGTACTGAGGGGGCCGGACATGTCTATGGCTACACCTTC,TRBJ1-2,.,TRBD1,TRBV5-4
CASSEGAGPQHF,TGTGCCAGCAGCGAGGGAGCCGGGCCCCAGCATTTT,TRBJ1-5,.,.,TRBV9
CSVILAGGPGELFF,TGCAGCGTCATACTAGCGGGGGGGCCCGGGGAGCTGTTTTTT,TRBJ2-2,.,TRBD2,TRBV29-1
CASSRGNEQFF,TGTGCCAGCAGTCGGGGGAATGAGCAGTTCTTC,TRBJ2-1,once,.,TRBV6-5
CASSWTSQETQYF,TGTGCCAGCAGCTGGACATCCCAAGAGACCCAGTACTTC,TRBJ2-5,.,.,TRBV6-5
CASSPAAGRNQPQHF,TGTGCCAGCAGCCCCGCGGCAGGGCGCAATCAGCCCCAGCATTTT,TRBJ1-5,.,.,TRBV7-6
CASSIASSSSYNEQFF,TGTGCCAGTAGTATCGCCTCGTCGAGCTCCTACAATGAGCAGTTCTTC,TRBJ2-1,.,.,TRBV19
CASSSNRGKGSYSNQPQHF,TGTGCCAGCAGTTCGAACAGGGGGAAGGGGAGTTATAGCAATCAGCCCCAGCATTTT,TRBJ1-5,once,TRBD1,TRBV6-2/TRBV6-3
CSVDRTGGSYGYTF,TGCAGCGTCGATCGGACAGGGGGCTCCTATGGCTACACCTTC,TRBJ1-2,.,TRBD1,TRBV29-1
CATSAGQGYGYTF,TGTGCCACCAGTGCGGGACAGGGATATGGCTACACCTTC,TRBJ1-2,once,TRBD1,TRBV24-1
CASSQDPFRDSGNTIYF,TGCGCCAGCAGCCAAGACCCTTTCAGGGACTCTGGAAACACCATATATTTT,TRBJ1-3,few,.,TRBV4-1
CASSLQGVGAYEQYF,TGTGCCAGTAGTTTACAGGGAGTGGGGGCCTACGAGCAGTACTTC,TRBJ2-7,.,.,TRBV19
CASRRGGPTEAFF,TGTGCCAGCAGGAGGGGGGGGCCGACTGAAGCTTTCTTT,TRBJ1-1,.,.,TRBV12-3/TRBV12-4
CSVDTGTGANVLTF,TGCAGCGTGGATACAGGGACTGGGGCCAACGTCCTGACTTTC,TRBJ2-6,.,.,TRBV29-1
CASRLRGYQGGYTF,TGTGCCAGCCGGCTCAGGGGTTACCAAGGAGGCTACACCTTC,TRBJ1-2,.,.,TRBV5-6
CATSHRDRGRREQFF,TGTGCCACCAGCCACCGGGACAGGGGTCGACGCGAGCAGTTCTTC,TRBJ2-1,.,TRBD1,TRBV24-1
CASSQGPGQGFHEQYF,TGCGCCAGCAGCCAAGGACCGGGACAGGGGTTCCACGAGCAGTACTTC,TRBJ2-7,.,TRBD1,TRBV4-1
CASSQDAAGGPYGYTF,TGCGCCAGCAGCCAAGACGCAGCCGGGGGGCCTTATGGCTACACCTTC,TRBJ1-2,once,.,TRBV4-1
CASSARTGSGYTF,TGTGCCAGCAGCGCAAGGACAGGGAGTGGCTACACCTTC,TRBJ1-2,.,TRBD1,TRBV9
CASTNREAMNTEAFF,TGTGCCAGTACAAACAGGGAAGCCATGAACACTGAAGCTTTCTTT,TRBJ1-1,.,.,TRBV19
CASSLAGGDNTGELFF,TGTGCCAGCAGCTTAGCTGGCGGGGACAACACCGGGGAGCTGTTTTTT,TRBJ2-2,.,.,TRBV7-6
CASLPDGGETEAFF,TGCGCCAGCCTGCCCGACGGGGGGGAGACTGAAGCTTTCTTT,TRBJ1-1,.,.,TRBV5-1
CASGTGRQPQHF,TGTGCCAGCGGCACAGGGAGACAGCCCCAGCATTTT,TRBJ1-5,once,.,TRBV12-3/TRBV12-4
CASSNRQGGNQPQHF,TGTGCCAGTAGCAACCGACAGGGAGGCAATCAGCCCCAGCATTTT,TRBJ1-5,.,TRBD1,TRBV19
CASSWTDSNQPQHF,TGTGCCAGCAGCTGGACAGATAGCAATCAGCCCCAGCATTTT,TRBJ1-5,.,.,TRBV6-5
CASGLALPTGSSYNEQFF,TGTGCTAGTGGTTTGGCCCTCCCGACAGGGAGCTCCTACAATGAGCAGTTCTTC,TRBJ2-1,.,TRBD1,TRBV12-5